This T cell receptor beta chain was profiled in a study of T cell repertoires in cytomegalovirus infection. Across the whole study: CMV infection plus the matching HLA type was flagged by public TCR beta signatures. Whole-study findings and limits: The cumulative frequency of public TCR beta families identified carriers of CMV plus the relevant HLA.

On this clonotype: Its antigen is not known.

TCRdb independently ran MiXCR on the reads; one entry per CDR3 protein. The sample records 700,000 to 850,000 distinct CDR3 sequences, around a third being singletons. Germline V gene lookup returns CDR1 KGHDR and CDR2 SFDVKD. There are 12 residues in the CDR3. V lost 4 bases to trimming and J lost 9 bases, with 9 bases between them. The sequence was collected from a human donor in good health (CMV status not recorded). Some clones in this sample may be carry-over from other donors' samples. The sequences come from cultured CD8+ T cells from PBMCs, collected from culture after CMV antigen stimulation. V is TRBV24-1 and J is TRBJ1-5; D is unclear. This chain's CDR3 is CATSEGGWPQHF. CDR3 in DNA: TGTGCCACCAGTGAGGGAGGGTGGCCCCAGCATTTT.